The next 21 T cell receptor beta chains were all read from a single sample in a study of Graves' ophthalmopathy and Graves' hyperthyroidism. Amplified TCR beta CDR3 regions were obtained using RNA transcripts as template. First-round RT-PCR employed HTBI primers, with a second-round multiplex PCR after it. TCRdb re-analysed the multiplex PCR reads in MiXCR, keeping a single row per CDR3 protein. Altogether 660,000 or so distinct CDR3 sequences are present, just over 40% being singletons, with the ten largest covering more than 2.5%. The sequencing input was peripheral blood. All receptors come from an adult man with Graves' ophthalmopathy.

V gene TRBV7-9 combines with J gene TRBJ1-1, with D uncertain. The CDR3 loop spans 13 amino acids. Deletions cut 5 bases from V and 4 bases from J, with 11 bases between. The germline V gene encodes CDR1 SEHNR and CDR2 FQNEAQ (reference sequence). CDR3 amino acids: CASSQGKGTEAFF. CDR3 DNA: TGTGCCAGCAGCCAAGGTAAGGGCACTGAAGCTTTCTTT.

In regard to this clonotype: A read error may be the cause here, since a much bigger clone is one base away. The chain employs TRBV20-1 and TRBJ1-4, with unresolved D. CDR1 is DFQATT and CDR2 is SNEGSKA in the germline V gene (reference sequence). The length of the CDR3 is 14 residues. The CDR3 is CSARKPATSEKLFF. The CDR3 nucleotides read TGCAGTGCTAGGAAGCCTGCAACTAGTGAAAAACTGTTTTTT.

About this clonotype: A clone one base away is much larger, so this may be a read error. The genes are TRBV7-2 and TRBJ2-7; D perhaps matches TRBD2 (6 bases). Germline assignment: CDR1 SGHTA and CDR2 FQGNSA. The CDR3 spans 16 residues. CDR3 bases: TGTGCCAACAGCTTAACCGGGACTTATTCCACCTACGAGCAGTACTTC. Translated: CANSLTGTYSTYEQYF. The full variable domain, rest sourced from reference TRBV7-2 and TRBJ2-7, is GAGVSQSPSNKVTEKGKDVELRCDPISGHTALYWYRQSLGQGLEFLIYFQGNSAPDKSGLPSDRFSAERTGGSVSTLTIQRTQQEDSAVYLCANSLTGTYSTYEQYFGPGTRLTVT.

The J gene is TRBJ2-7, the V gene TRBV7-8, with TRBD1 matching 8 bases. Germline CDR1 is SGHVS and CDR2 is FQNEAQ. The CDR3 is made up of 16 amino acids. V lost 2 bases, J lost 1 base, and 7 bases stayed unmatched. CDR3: CASSLNGQGASYEQYF. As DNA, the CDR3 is TGTGCCAGCAGCTTAAATGGACAGGGTGCATCCTACGAGCAGTACTTC.

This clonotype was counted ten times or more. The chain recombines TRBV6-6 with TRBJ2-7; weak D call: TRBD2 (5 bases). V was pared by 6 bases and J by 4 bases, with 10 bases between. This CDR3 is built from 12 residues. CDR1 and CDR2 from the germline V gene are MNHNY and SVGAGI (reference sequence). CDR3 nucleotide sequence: TGTGCCAGCAGCCCCGAGGGTTACGAGCAGTACTTC. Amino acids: CASSPEGYEQYF.

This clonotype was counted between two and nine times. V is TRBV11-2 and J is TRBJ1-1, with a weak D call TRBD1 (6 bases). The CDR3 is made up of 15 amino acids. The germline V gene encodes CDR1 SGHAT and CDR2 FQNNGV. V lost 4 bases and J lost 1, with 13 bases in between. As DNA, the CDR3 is TGTGCCAGCAGCTCGCGACAGGTGGGGAACACTGAAGCTTTCTTT. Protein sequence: CASSSRQVGNTEAFF.

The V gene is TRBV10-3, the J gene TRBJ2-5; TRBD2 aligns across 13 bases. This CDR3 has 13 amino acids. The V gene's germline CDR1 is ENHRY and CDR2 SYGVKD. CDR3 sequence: CAGTSGIPGTQYF. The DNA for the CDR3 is TGTGCGGGGACTAGCGGGATCCCCGGAACCCAGTACTTC.

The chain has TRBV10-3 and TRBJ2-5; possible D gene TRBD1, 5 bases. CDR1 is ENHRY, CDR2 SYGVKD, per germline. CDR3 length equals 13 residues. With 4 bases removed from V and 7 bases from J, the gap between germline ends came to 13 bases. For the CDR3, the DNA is TGTGCCATCAGTGTCGACGGAAGGGGGACCCAGTACTTC. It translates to CAISVDGRGTQYF.

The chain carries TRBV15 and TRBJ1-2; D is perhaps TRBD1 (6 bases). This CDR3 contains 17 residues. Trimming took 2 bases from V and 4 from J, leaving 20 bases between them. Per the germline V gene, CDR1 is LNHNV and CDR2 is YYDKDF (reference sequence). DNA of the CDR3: TGTGCCACCAGCAGATACCTCCAGGGGCCCAGGGGCTATGGCTACACCTTC. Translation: CATSRYLQGPRGYGYTF.

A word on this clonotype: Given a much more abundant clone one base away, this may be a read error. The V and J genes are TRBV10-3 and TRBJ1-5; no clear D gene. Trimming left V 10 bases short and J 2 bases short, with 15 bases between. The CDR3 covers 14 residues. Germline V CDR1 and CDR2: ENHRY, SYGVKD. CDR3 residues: CATHSGVGNQPQHF. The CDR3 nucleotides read TGTGCCACCCATTCTGGGGTTGGCAATCAGCCCCAGCATTTT.

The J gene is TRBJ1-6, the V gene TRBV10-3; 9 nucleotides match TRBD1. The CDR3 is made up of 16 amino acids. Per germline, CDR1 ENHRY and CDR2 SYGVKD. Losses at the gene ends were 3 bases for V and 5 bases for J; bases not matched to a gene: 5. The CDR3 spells CAISDSRTGDNSPLHF. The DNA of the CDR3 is TGTGCCATCAGTGACTCCCGGACAGGGGATAATTCACCCCTCCACTTT.

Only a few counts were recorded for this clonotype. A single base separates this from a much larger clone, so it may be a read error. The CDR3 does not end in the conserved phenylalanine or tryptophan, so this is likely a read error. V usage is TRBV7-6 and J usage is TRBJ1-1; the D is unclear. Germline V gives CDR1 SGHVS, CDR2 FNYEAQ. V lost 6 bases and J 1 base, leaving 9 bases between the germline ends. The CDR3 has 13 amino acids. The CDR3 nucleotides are TGTGCCAGCAGGTTACAAGAGAACACTGAAGCTTTCCTT. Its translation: CASRLQENTEAFL.

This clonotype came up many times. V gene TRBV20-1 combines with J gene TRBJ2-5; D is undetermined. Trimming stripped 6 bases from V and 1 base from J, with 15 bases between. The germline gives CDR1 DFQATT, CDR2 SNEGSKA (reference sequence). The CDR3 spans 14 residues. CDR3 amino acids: CSAGKLRVQETQYF. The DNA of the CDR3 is TGCAGTGCGGGGAAGCTAAGGGTCCAAGAGACCCAGTACTTC.

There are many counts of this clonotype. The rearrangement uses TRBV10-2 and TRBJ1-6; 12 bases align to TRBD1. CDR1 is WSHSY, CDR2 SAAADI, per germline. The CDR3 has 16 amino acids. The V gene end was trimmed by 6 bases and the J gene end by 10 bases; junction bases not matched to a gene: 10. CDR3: CASRQPGTGGFSPLHF. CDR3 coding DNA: TGCGCCAGCAGGCAACCCGGGACAGGGGGCTTCTCACCCCTCCACTTT.

Here the CDR3 DNA reads TGTGCCAGTAGTATCGGGGTGGGTGGGGTGACCAACTACAATGAGCAGTTCTTC. It is translated as CASSIGVGGVTNYNEQFF. The V gene is TRBV19, the J gene TRBJ2-7, with a possible D match to TRBD2 (5 bases). The assigned J gene may be wrong: the sequence end matches TRBJ2-1 better. Germline values: CDR1 LNHDA, CDR2 SQIVND (reference sequence). The CDR3 contains 18 residues.

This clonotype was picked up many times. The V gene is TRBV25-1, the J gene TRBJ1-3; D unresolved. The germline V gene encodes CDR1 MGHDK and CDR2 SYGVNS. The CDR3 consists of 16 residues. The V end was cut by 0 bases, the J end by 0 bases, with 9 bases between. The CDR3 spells CASSEYGLSSGNTIYF. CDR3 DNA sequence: TGTGCCAGCAGTGAATATGGCCTTAGCTCTGGAAACACCATATATTTT.

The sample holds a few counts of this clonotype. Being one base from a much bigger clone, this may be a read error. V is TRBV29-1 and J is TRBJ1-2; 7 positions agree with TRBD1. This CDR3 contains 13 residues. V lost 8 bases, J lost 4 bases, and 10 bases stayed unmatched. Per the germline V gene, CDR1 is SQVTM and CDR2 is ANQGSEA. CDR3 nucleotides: TGCAGCATTCGCCAGGGGGTGGTCTATGGCTACACCTTC. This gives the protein CSIRQGVVYGYTF.

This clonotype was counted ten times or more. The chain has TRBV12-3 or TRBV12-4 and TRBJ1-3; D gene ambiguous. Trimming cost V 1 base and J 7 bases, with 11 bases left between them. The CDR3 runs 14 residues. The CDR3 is CASSLGVRLNTIYF. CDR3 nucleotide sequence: TGTGCCAGCAGTTTAGGAGTCAGGTTGAACACCATATATTTT.

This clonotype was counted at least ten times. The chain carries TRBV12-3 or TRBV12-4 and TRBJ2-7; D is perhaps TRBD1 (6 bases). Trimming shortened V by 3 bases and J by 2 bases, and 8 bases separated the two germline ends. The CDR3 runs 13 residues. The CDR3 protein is CASSLTGPYEQYF. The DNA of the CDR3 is TGTGCCAGCAGTTTGACAGGACCCTACGAGCAGTACTTC.

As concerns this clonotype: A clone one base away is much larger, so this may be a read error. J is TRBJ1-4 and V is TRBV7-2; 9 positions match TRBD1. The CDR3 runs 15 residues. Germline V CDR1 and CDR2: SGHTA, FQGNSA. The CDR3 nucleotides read TGCGCCAGCGGCCAGGACAGGGGACCCTATGAAAAACTGTTTTTT. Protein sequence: CASGQDRGPYEKLFF.

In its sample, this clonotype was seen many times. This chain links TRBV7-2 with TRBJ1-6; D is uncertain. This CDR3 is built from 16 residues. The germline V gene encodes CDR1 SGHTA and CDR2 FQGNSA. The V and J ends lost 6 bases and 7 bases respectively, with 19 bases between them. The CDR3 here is CASSPGPYTSNSPLHF. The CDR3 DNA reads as TGTGCCAGCAGTCCTGGGCCATATACCAGCAATTCACCCCTCCACTTT.